This is a list of T cell receptor beta chains from one sample in a study of blood T cell repertoires in COVID-19. Profiled with immunoSEQ multiplex PCR; TCRdb holds only in-frame clones, not every one. The sample includes around 68,000 clones, around 89% of them seen just once. The sequencing sample was made of peripheral blood. The origin of the receptors is a man over 45 with acute or convalescent COVID-19. CDR3s leave out the opening cysteine and the closing phenylalanine or tryptophan. Each record gives: V gene, D gene, CDR3 protein. A D gene is named only where the DNA matches it firmly.

V gene: TRBV5-6
D gene: TRBD1
CDR3 protein: ASSLEPDRGQETQY

V gene: TRBV10-3
D gene: TRBD2
CDR3 protein: ATRLAGVDNEQF

V gene: TRBV7-2
D gene: TRBD1
CDR3 protein: ASSAGDRAQPQH

V gene: TRBV18
D gene: TRBD1
CDR3 protein: ASSPEQGAQTEAF

V gene: TRBV30
D gene: TRBD2
CDR3 protein: AWSVQASGVDEQF

V gene: TRBV28
D gene: NA
CDR3 protein: ASSLPAGTSRKQF

V gene: TRBV5-5
D gene: NA
CDR3 protein: ASRSYNSPLH

V gene: TRBV11-3
D gene: NA
CDR3 protein: ASSASGNTIY

V gene: TRBV19
D gene: NA
CDR3 protein: ASSGTRTDTQY

V gene: TRBV7-9
D gene: TRBD1
CDR3 protein: ASSRQGANTGELF

V gene: TRBV19
D gene: TRBD1
CDR3 protein: ASSDTGVNTDTQY

V gene: TRBV5-1
D gene: TRBD1
CDR3 protein: ASSFRTGGAGELF

V gene: TRBV6-5
D gene: NA
CDR3 protein: ASSRRGGNYGYT

V gene: TRBV3-1/TRBV3-2
D gene: TRBD1
CDR3 protein: ASSRTGGEKLF

V gene: TRBV5-1
D gene: NA
CDR3 protein: ASSWAPANEKLF

V gene: TRBV5-6
D gene: NA
CDR3 protein: ASRGRGSKYGYT

V gene: TRBV29-1
D gene: NA
CDR3 protein: SVLPFGGSTEAF

V gene: TRBV25-1
D gene: NA
CDR3 protein: ASSEPGYSGNTIY

V gene: TRBV11-3
D gene: NA
CDR3 protein: ASSLKGGSSRNTEAF

V gene: TRBV12-3/TRBV12-4
D gene: NA
CDR3 protein: ASSLGQDYGYT

V gene: TRBV19
D gene: TRBD1
CDR3 protein: ASSEQGQNTEAF

V gene: TRBV19
D gene: TRBD2
CDR3 protein: ASSVGGLGYNEQF

V gene: TRBV18
D gene: NA
CDR3 protein: ASSRGGGGGEVYEQY

V gene: TRBV15
D gene: NA
CDR3 protein: ATSRGVSEANGYT

V gene: TRBV5-4
D gene: TRBD2
CDR3 protein: ASSSRGGGLSSYNEQF

V gene: TRBV29-1
D gene: NA
CDR3 protein: SVDGQRPEQF

V gene: TRBV13
D gene: NA
CDR3 protein: ASSSTREPGNTIY

V gene: TRBV5-5
D gene: TRBD1
CDR3 protein: ASSVDRGGETQY

V gene: TRBV29-1
D gene: NA
CDR3 protein: SVEVEGDAYNEQF

V gene: TRBV5-6
D gene: TRBD1
CDR3 protein: ASSPGQVGAHGYT

V gene: TRBV12-3/TRBV12-4
D gene: NA
CDR3 protein: ASSPDSHRPQH

V gene: TRBV9
D gene: TRBD2
CDR3 protein: ASSVRGGAGTSGNNEQF

V gene: TRBV6-2/TRBV6-3
D gene: TRBD2
CDR3 protein: ASSDAGLAGGNEQF